This T cell receptor beta chain was sequenced during a study of T cells expressing NK-cell markers. Study conclusions and caveats: Uncertainty persisted over the HCMV specificity of expanded NKG2C+ T cell clones. Once again these clonotypes came out on top in the CD3+CD56-NKG2C+ fraction of several donors. Dominant NKG2C+ clonotypes were found to form about 1.0-7.5% of CD8+ T cells in over 5 donors.

Comment on this clonotype: Antigen specificity is unknown.

The CDR3 is made up of 18 amino acids. The germline gives CDR1 SGHTA, CDR2 FQGNSA. Reanalyzing the 5' RACE reads, TCRdb keeps one entry per CDR3 protein, without DNA. This sample's clone table lists 550,000 to 600,000 distinct CDR3 sequences. V is TRBV7-2 and J is TRBJ2-1; TCRdb returns TRBD2, unconfirmable since there is no DNA. Sequencing input: blood T cells: a sorted CD56 or NKG2C T cell subset, CD4+ or CD8+ T cells, or bulk PBMC T cells (not recorded which). This receptor was identified in a man between 18 and 29 years old in good health. The CDR3 sequence is CASSLALKGAYWKNEQFF.